This T cell receptor (beta chain) comes out of a study of regulatory T cells in long-lasting Graves disease. Arm-PCR with iRepertoire HTBI primers amplified the CDR3 regions for these TCR beta libraries. TCRdb independently ran MiXCR on the multiplex PCR reads; one entry per CDR3 protein. The sample holds 500,000 or so distinct CDR3 sequences, more than 15% seen once. V lost 5 bases to trimming and J lost 0 bases, with 11 bases between them. Germline-derived CDR1 and CDR2 are SEHNR and FQNEAQ (reference sequence). CDR3 size: 15 residues. Documented time point: newly diagnosed GD, antithyroid drugs for less than 3 months. RNA from PBMCs was the source of the TCR library. The same data also went into a second study, on T cells in Graves' hyperthyroidism and ophthalmopathy.

The specimen was peripheral blood mononuclear cells (PBMCs), collected at new diagnosis, from a patient treated with antithyroid drugs. This sequence was found in a woman aged 35-65 years with Graves disease. The genes are TRBV7-9 and TRBJ1-3, with D perhaps TRBD1 (5 bases). The CDR3 loop reads CASSPMGGSGNTIYF. The CDR3 DNA reads TGTGCCAGCAGCCCTATGGGGGGCTCTGGAAACACCATATATTTT. Full variable domain (rest looked up from reference TRBV7-9 and TRBJ1-3): DTGVSQNPRHKITKRGQNVTFRCDPISEHNRLYWYRQTLGQGPEFLTYFQNEAQLEKSRLLSDRFSAERPKGSFSTLEIQRTEQGDSAMYLCASSPMGGSGNTIYFGEGSWLTVV.